A single sample gave rise to the 24 T cell receptor beta chains below, sequenced in a study of cytomegalovirus exposure and HLA in healthy donors. The study ran its PCR with 60 Vbeta and 13 Jbeta primers. The protocol was immunoSEQ multiplex PCR, while the TCRdb copy is restricted to in-frame clones and leaves out a portion. This sample carries about 200,000 clones, roughly four fifths of them seen once, and the ten largest clones take roughly 0.097%. The sample taken for sequencing was PBMCs. These receptors were obtained from a boy younger than 10 in good health and CMV-seronegative.

The chain links TRBV9 to TRBJ1-2; D unresolved. CDR1 SGDLS and CDR2 YYNGEE come from the germline V gene. This CDR3 is built from 15 residues. V was clipped by 1 base and J by 2 bases, with 12 bases between them. The CDR3 sequence is CASSVSATDNYGYTF. CDR3 in DNA: TGTGCCAGCAGCGTATCCGCCACAGACAACTATGGCTACACCTTC.

The gene calls are TRBV6-5 and TRBJ1-1; D gene uncertain. Germline V gives CDR1 MNHEY, CDR2 SVGAGI. V dropped 0 bases and J dropped 1 base, with 9 bases sitting between them. The CDR3 runs to 15 residues. CDR3: CASSYSFAGNTEAFF. Written as DNA, the CDR3 is TGTGCCAGCAGTTACTCTTTTGCGGGGAACACTGAAGCTTTCTTT.

In this sample, this clone turned up once. At one of its ends the junction is not consistent with the germline gene, which may arise from a read error. The genes are TRBV5-1 and TRBJ2-4, with 9 bases lining up with TRBD2. Per the germline V gene, CDR1 is SGHRS and CDR2 is YFSETQ. CDR3 length: 17 residues. The DNA for the CDR3 is TGCGCCAGCAGCTTGGGTAGCGGGGGCCTATTCAAAAACAGTCAGTACTTC. This encodes CASSLGSGGLFKNSQYF.

The J gene is TRBJ2-1, the V gene TRBV4-2, with a tentative D call TRBD2 (6 bases). This CDR3 spans 15 amino acids. Deletions cut 1 base from V and 2 bases from J, with 9 bases between. Germline V gives CDR1 LGHNA, CDR2 YNFKEQ. CDR3 DNA: TGTGCCAGCAGCCAAGGGCTAGCGACCTACAATGAGCAGTTCTTC. This translates into CASSQGLATYNEQFF.

This clone has more than one count but fewer than ten. V is TRBV4-2 and J is TRBJ1-6; D unclear. V lost 2 bases, J lost 9 bases, and 11 bases lay in between. This CDR3 contains 14 residues. CDR1 is LGHNA, CDR2 YNFKEQ, per germline. CDR3 coding DNA: TGTGCCAGCAGCCAACCTAACCCTATTTCACCCCTCCACTTT. Its protein product is CASSQPNPISPLHF.

This rearrangement joins TRBV9 to TRBJ1-1; no clear D. Deletions cut 1 base from V and 2 bases from J, with 6 bases between. CDR3 length: 13 amino acids. The germline V gene encodes CDR1 SGDLS and CDR2 YYNGEE. The CDR3 DNA reads as TGTGCCAGCAGCGTACGTGTTAACACTGAAGCTTTCTTT. Protein product: CASSVRVNTEAFF.

The V call is TRBV21-1, the J call TRBJ2-7; whether TRBD1, the table's D call, matches the DNA was not checked. TRBV21-1 is labeled a pseudogene. The CDR3 sequence is 15 residues long. CDR3 in amino acids: CASSTVSRGAYEQYF. CDR3 DNA: TGTGCCAGCAGCACCGTAAGCAGGGGTGCCTACGAGCAGTACTTC.

This rearrangement joins TRBV19 to TRBJ2-1, with 7 bases lining up with TRBD2. This CDR3 has 14 residues. CDR1 is LNHDA and CDR2 is SQIVND in the germline V gene (reference sequence). J lost 7 bases, V lost 7 bases, and 10 bases had no gene match. In DNA form, the CDR3 reads TGTGCCAGTAACTCCGGGACTACATTTAATGAGCAGTTCTTC. Amino acids: CASNSGTTFNEQFF.

The chain uses TRBV7-3 and TRBJ1-1, with D unclear. Germline CDR1 reads SGHTA; CDR2 reads FQGTGA. The CDR3 has 13 residues. The V gene lost 5 bases and the J gene lost 9 bases, with 16 bases spanning the gap. CDR3 in amino acids: CASSPTWRDQAFF. DNA of the CDR3: TGTGCCAGCAGCCCCACCTGGAGGGATCAAGCTTTCTTT.

The chain joins TRBV4-1 to TRBJ1-2; 9 nucleotides match TRBD1. V shed 2 bases, J shed 8 bases, and the junction held 9 bases outside the gene matches. Germline CDR1 is MGHRA and CDR2 is YSYEKL. CDR3 length equals 15 residues. The chain's CDR3 is CASSQPGQGKGGYTF. CDR3 sequence (DNA): TGCGCCAGCAGCCAACCGGGACAGGGAAAAGGCGGCTACACCTTC.

Concerning this clone itself: The same CDR3 arises from other DNA sequences in this sample as well. The V call is TRBV7-2, the J call TRBJ1-3; D not certain. The germline V gene encodes CDR1 SGHTA and CDR2 FQGNSA. This CDR3 comprises 13 residues. The ends were cut back, 1 base at V and 2 bases at J, with 3 bases in the middle. CDR3: CASSLGPGNTIYF. DNA of the CDR3: TGTGCCAGCAGCTTAGGGCCTGGAAACACCATATATTTT.

This sequence joins TRBV4-1 and TRBJ2-7; 7 nucleotides agree with TRBD1. Trimming removed 2 bases from V and 4 bases from J; junction bases left unmatched: 5. Per the germline V gene, CDR1 is MGHRA and CDR2 is YSYEKL. The CDR3 length is 14 residues. In DNA, the CDR3 is TGCGCCAGCAGCCAAAGTAGACAGGGTTACGAGCAGTACTTC. This codes for CASSQSRQGYEQYF.

The chain recombines TRBV19 with TRBJ1-1; D is ambiguous. The length of the CDR3 is 15 residues. Per the germline V gene, CDR1 is LNHDA and CDR2 is SQIVND (reference sequence). Between the trimmed V and J ends, which lost 4 bases and 2 bases, there was a span of 14 bases. The CDR3, as DNA: TGTGCCAGTAGTACAGATCCGAAGACTAACACTGAAGCTTTCTTT. Protein sequence: CASSTDPKTNTEAFF.

The chain employs TRBV19 and TRBJ1-1, with D tentatively TRBD1 (5 bases). Trimming took 5 bases from V and 1 from J, leaving 11 bases between them. The germline CDR1 and CDR2 sequences are LNHDA and SQIVND (reference sequence). CDR3 length equals 14 residues. CDR3 loop: CASSPHGGNTEAFF. The CDR3 region has the DNA TGTGCCAGTAGTCCCCACGGGGGGAACACTGAAGCTTTCTTT.

This chain connects TRBV29-1 to TRBJ1-2; D possibly corresponds to TRBD1 (6 bases). Trimming left V 7 bases short and J 6 bases short, with 18 bases between. The CDR3 length is 13 residues. The germline gives CDR1 SQVTM, CDR2 ANQGSEA. Written as DNA, the CDR3 is TGCAGCGACTGGGACACGTGGAAGGATGGCTACACCTTC. This sequence encodes CSDWDTWKDGYTF.

The chain combines TRBV15 with TRBJ1-3; a possible D gene is TRBD1 (5 bases). Per the germline V gene, CDR1 is LNHNV and CDR2 is YYDKDF (reference sequence). This CDR3 contains 15 residues. Trimming pared 1 base from V and 0 bases from J, leaving 7 bases between. The CDR3 DNA reads TGTGCCACCAGCAGAGGACAGCTCTCTGGAAACACCATATATTTT. Its protein is CATSRGQLSGNTIYF. Filled out from reference TRBV15 and TRBJ1-3, the complete variable domain reads DAMVIQNPRYQVTQFGKPVTLSCSQTLNHNVMYWYQQKSSQAPKLLFHYYDKDFNNEADTPDNFQSRRPNTSFCFLDIRSPGLGDTAMYLCATSRGQLSGNTIYFGEGSWLTVV.

The gene calls are TRBV4-1 and TRBJ1-5; D perhaps matches TRBD1 (6 bases). Trimming removed 4 bases from V and 1 base from J, with 11 bases in between. Germline CDR1 MGHRA, CDR2 YSYEKL. The CDR3 runs to 15 residues. CDR3 nucleotides: TGCGCCAGCAGCCCGACAGGACAGAGCAATCAGCCCCAGCATTTT. This gives the protein CASSPTGQSNQPQHF.

The CDR3 DNA reads TGTGCCAGCAGCTTACCCCCGGCAGGGGGCACTGAAGCTTTCTTT. It encodes CASSLPPAGGTEAFF. The V and J genes are TRBV7-2 and TRBJ1-1; 7 nucleotides match TRBD1. Unmatched junction bases numbered 7, after V lost 2 bases and J lost 4 bases. This CDR3 has 15 amino acids. Looked up from germline, CDR1 is SGHTA and CDR2 is FQGNSA.

This chain joins TRBV4-3 and TRBJ2-3; maybe TRBD1 (6 bases). In germline, CDR1 is LGHNA, CDR2 YSLEER. The V gene lost 1 base and the J gene lost 6 bases, with 11 bases spanning the gap. The CDR3 length is 14 residues. This CDR3 is CASSQGKQGDTQYF. Here the CDR3 DNA reads TGCGCCAGCAGCCAAGGGAAACAGGGCGATACGCAGTATTTT.

The CDR3 nucleotides are TGTGCCAGCAGCTACCGCCGGGACAGGGAGACAGATACGCAGTATTTT. Its protein is CASSYRRDRETDTQYF. The chain joins TRBV7-9 to TRBJ2-3, with TRBD1 matching 9 bases. Germline-derived CDR1 and CDR2 are SEHNR and FQNEAQ (reference sequence). The CDR3 is 16 residues long. Germline trimming cut 4 bases from V and 3 bases from J; bases unmatched to any gene: 8.

In this sample, this clone turned up once. The gene calls are TRBV6-6 and TRBJ1-6, with D perhaps TRBD1 (5 bases). Germline-derived CDR1 and CDR2 are MNHNY and SVGAGI (reference sequence). V was trimmed by 6 bases and J by 7 bases, leaving 13 bases between them. The CDR3 runs to 14 residues. The CDR3 bases are TGTGCCAGCAGCCAACACAGGTCCAATTCACCCCTCCACTTT. This encodes CASSQHRSNSPLHF.

The CDR3 sequence is CASSYSQLDGSPLHF. The CDR3 DNA reads TGTGCCAGCAGTTACTCGCAACTAGATGGTTCACCCCTCCACTTT. The chain employs TRBV6-5 and TRBJ1-6; D gene ambiguous. The CDR3 is 15 amino acids. Germline CDR1 reads MNHEY; CDR2 reads SVGAGI. The V end was cut by 0 bases, the J end by 9 bases, with 12 bases between.

The chain has TRBV12-5 and TRBJ2-5, with D possibly TRBD2 on 7 matching bases. The germline gives CDR1 LGHNT, CDR2 FRNRAP. The CDR3 length is 15 residues. Trimming removed 4 bases at V and 2 bases at J, with 14 bases between. CDR3 nucleotide sequence: TGTGCTAGTGGTTGGGGGGCTAGCGGACAAGAGACCCAGTACTTC. Amino acid sequence: CASGWGASGQETQYF.

The J gene is TRBJ2-5, the V gene TRBV15; 9 nucleotides match TRBD1. The ends lost 5 bases at V and 5 bases at J; junction bases unmatched: 9. CDR3 size: 15 residues. Germline CDR1 is LNHNV and CDR2 is YYDKDF (reference sequence). The CDR3: CATSGMGQGWETQYF. The CDR3 DNA reads TGTGCCACCAGCGGAATGGGACAGGGTTGGGAGACCCAGTACTTC.